A selection of T cell receptor beta chains follows, all from one sample in a study of blood T cell repertoires in COVID-19. The table came from immunoSEQ multiplex PCR; TCRdb's copy has only in-frame clones and leaves some out. The table shows some 140,000 clones, with around 80% occurring only once. The material sequenced was peripheral blood. These receptors originate from a man aged 60 to 75 with acute or convalescent COVID-19. CDR3s include the opening cysteine and the closing phenylalanine or tryptophan. The D gene is left open where the match is weak. Some rows have no size entry. The others give once, few or many, or a class for an expanded clone.

TRBJ2-1 | TRBD2 | TRBV12-3/TRBV12-4 | - | CASSSSGELFF | TGTGCCAGCAGCTCTAGCGGGGAGTTGTTCTTC
TRBJ1-2 | - | TRBV27 | - | CASRKDRGGYTF | TGTGCCAGCAGGAAAGACCGCGGGGGCTACACCTTC
TRBJ2-7 | - | TRBV27 | few | CASSPVEQYF | TGTGCCAGCAGTCCCGTGGAGCAGTACTTC
TRBJ1-5 | - | TRBV2 | - | CASSDSRGNQPQHF | TGTGCCAGCAGTGATTCCAGGGGCAATCAGCCCCAGCATTTT
TRBJ2-7 | - | TRBV7-2 | - | CASSLASSYEQYF | TGTGCCAGCAGCTTAGCTTCATCCTACGAGCAGTACTTC
TRBJ1-5 | - | TRBV28 | - | CASSAPGENSNQPQHF | TGTGCCAGCAGTGCCCCAGGGGAGAATAGCAATCAGCCCCAGCATTTT
TRBJ2-5 | TRBD1 | TRBV28 | - | CASSPTAGTGGQETQYF | TGTGCCAGCAGTCCCACTGCCGGGACAGGGGGCCAAGAGACCCAGTACTTC
TRBJ1-2 | - | TRBV7-8 | - | CASSLGLGDGYTF | TGTGCCAGCAGCCTAGGGCTCGGGGATGGCTACACCTTC
TRBJ1-5 | TRBD1 | TRBV7-2 | - | CASSFYRGDNQPQHF | TGTGCCAGCAGCTTCTACAGGGGGGACAATCAGCCCCAGCATTTT
TRBJ1-3 | - | TRBV11-3 | - | CASSPRTGPGNTIYF | TGTGCCAGCAGCCCGCGAACAGGGCCTGGAAACACCATATATTTT
TRBJ1-5 | - | TRBV28 | - | CASSSGAQVGNQPQHF | TGTGCCAGCAGTTCAGGGGCCCAAGTTGGCAATCAGCCCCAGCATTTT
TRBJ1-5 | TRBD1 | TRBV28 | - | CASRTDRGVHQPQHF | TGTGCCAGCAGGACGGACAGGGGGGTTCATCAGCCCCAGCATTTT
TRBJ1-5 | - | TRBV30 | - | CAWSDGDSRNQPQHF | TGTGCCTGGAGTGATGGAGACAGCCGCAATCAGCCCCAGCATTTT
TRBJ2-7 | - | TRBV15 | - | CATSGAGWAEQYF | TGTGCCACCAGCGGGGCAGGCTGGGCCGAGCAGTACTTC
TRBJ1-2 | - | TRBV29-1 | - | CSVVGGAHYGYTF | TGCAGCGTGGTGGGGGGGGCCCACTATGGCTACACCTTC
TRBJ1-2 | - | TRBV5-6 | - | CASSLFLTGYYGYTF | TGTGCCAGCAGCTTGTTCTTAACTGGTTACTATGGCTACACCTTC
TRBJ2-3 | - | TRBV7-8 | once | CASSLQRQRTDTQYF | TGTGCCAGCAGCTTACAGCGGCAACGCACAGATACGCAGTATTTT
TRBJ1-5 | - | TRBV10-3 | once | CASNPDNNQPQHF | TGTGCCTCCAACCCAGATAATAATCAGCCCCAGCATTTT
TRBJ2-1 | - | TRBV7-2 | - | CASSLALDRAFYNEQFF | TGTGCCAGCAGCTTAGCTTTGGACAGAGCATTTTACAATGAGCAGTTCTTC
TRBJ1-1 | - | TRBV4-1 | - | CASSQPGQGNTEAFF | TGCGCCAGCAGCCAACCGGGACAAGGGAACACTGAAGCTTTCTTT
TRBJ2-7 | - | TRBV15 | - | CATSRDPGSSYEQYF | TGTGCCACCAGCAGAGACCCGGGGAGCTCCTACGAGCAGTACTTC
TRBJ1-2 | - | TRBV4-3 | few | CASSQAGGRSGYTF | TGCGCCAGCAGCCAAGCTGGGGGCAGGAGTGGCTACACCTTC
TRBJ2-3 | - | TRBV19 | few | CASNLGRTDTQYF | TGTGCCAGTAATCTCGGCAGGACAGATACGCAGTATTTT
TRBJ1-6 | - | TRBV20-1 | once | CSASFGSSYNSPLHF | TGCAGTGCTAGTTTCGGGAGCTCCTATAATTCACCCCTCCACTTT
TRBJ2-3 | TRBD1 | TRBV11-3 | - | CASSLVGDRGTDTQYF | TGTGCCAGCAGCTTAGTTGGTGACAGGGGCACAGATACGCAGTATTTT
TRBJ1-1 | - | TRBV28 | - | CASSHGLGNTEAFF | TGTGCCAGCAGTCACGGACTGGGGAACACTGAAGCTTTCTTT
TRBJ2-7 | - | TRBV5-5 | - | CASSLATSQAGEQYF | TGTGCCAGCAGCTTGGCCACGTCCCAGGCGGGCGAGCAGTACTTC
TRBJ2-3 | - | TRBV9 | few | CASKLDSGDTQYF | TGTGCCAGCAAGTTGGATAGCGGCGATACGCAGTATTTT
TRBJ2-3 | - | TRBV5-1 | - | CASSLQGRVDRLSTDTQYF | TGCGCCAGCAGCCTTCAGGGCAGGGTCGACAGACTTAGCACAGATACGCAGTATTTT
TRBJ1-1 | - | TRBV5-1 | few | CASSIQDRNTEAFF | TGCGCCAGCAGTATCCAAGACAGGAACACTGAAGCTTTCTTT
TRBJ1-1 | - | TRBV5-1 | - | CASNRQFGPNTEAFF | TGCGCCAGCAACCGACAGTTCGGGCCCAACACTGAAGCTTTCTTT
TRBJ1-2 | TRBD1 | TRBV3-1/TRBV3-2 | - | CASSRDRQFNYGYTF | TGTGCCAGCAGTCGGGACAGACAGTTTAACTATGGCTACACCTTC
TRBJ1-3 | - | TRBV6-5 | - | CASTVSGNTIYF | TGTGCCAGCACTGTCTCTGGAAACACCATATATTTT
TRBJ1-1 | TRBD1 | TRBV24-1 | - | CATSDLPMTGIDPNTEAFF | TGTGCCACCAGTGATTTGCCTATGACAGGGATTGATCCGAACACTGAAGCTTTCTTT
TRBJ2-7 | - | TRBV29-1 | - | CSVQGGSGSSYEQYF | TGCAGCGTACAGGGGGGTAGCGGGAGCTCCTACGAGCAGTACTTC
TRBJ1-2 | TRBD1 | TRBV5-5 | - | CASSSLGQVAGGYTF | TGTGCCAGCAGCTCCCTTGGACAGGTGGCGGGGGGCTACACCTTC
TRBJ2-2 | - | TRBV2 | - | CASRWDTDTGELFF | TGTGCCAGCAGATGGGACACTGACACCGGGGAGCTGTTTTTT
TRBJ1-5 | - | TRBV30 | medium-sized | CAWSVLGPAQPQHF | TGTGCCTGGAGTGTACTAGGTCCAGCTCAGCCCCAGCATTTT
TRBJ1-2 | - | TRBV7-9 | - | CASSLAFGTNYGYTF | TGTGCCAGCAGCTTAGCGTTCGGGACTAACTATGGCTACACCTTC
TRBJ1-2 | TRBD1 | TRBV5-1 | - | CASSYGTGEGGYTF | TGCGCCAGCAGCTACGGGACAGGGGAGGGTGGCTACACCTTC
TRBJ2-3 | TRBD1 | TRBV6-4 | - | CASSAPGTASTDTQYF | TGTGCCAGCAGTGCCCCCGGGACAGCCAGCACAGATACGCAGTATTTT
TRBJ2-2 | - | TRBV27 | - | CASSLRGGNGELFF | TGTGCCAGCAGTTTGCGGGGAGGTAACGGGGAGCTGTTTTTT
TRBJ2-2 | - | TRBV10-1 | - | CASSSTESGELFF | TGCGCCAGCAGTTCGACTGAGTCCGGGGAGCTGTTTTTT
TRBJ2-3 | TRBD1 | TRBV24-1 | - | CATSDLERGPTQYF | TGTGCCACCAGTGATTTAGAAAGGGGGCCTACGCAGTATTTT
TRBJ1-1 | TRBD1 | TRBV5-1 | - | CASSPRTGATGDTEAFF | TGCGCCAGCAGCCCCCGGACAGGGGCCACCGGGGACACTGAAGCTTTCTTT
TRBJ2-1 | - | TRBV19 | - | CASKSYNEQFF | TGTGCCAGTAAGAGTTACAATGAGCAGTTCTTC
TRBJ2-7 | TRBD2 | TRBV6-5 | - | CASSYSTSGAYEQYF | TGTGCCAGCAGTTACTCGACTAGCGGGGCTTACGAGCAGTACTTC
TRBJ2-7 | TRBD1 | TRBV5-1 | - | CASSLWGVGTGTAPNNEQYF | TGCGCCAGCAGCCTCTGGGGGGTCGGGACAGGGACCGCGCCAAATAACGAGCAGTACTTC
TRBJ1-5 | - | TRBV19 | - | CASSVSGGKPQHF | TGTGCCAGTAGTGTTAGTGGAGGAAAGCCCCAGCATTTT
TRBJ1-6 | TRBD1 | TRBV27 | - | CASSLSPGQPSSYNSPLHF | TGTGCCAGCAGTTTGAGCCCGGGACAGCCGAGCTCCTATAATTCACCCCTCCACTTT
TRBJ2-7 | - | TRBV3-1/TRBV3-2 | - | CASSQQGSYEQYF | TGTGCCAGCAGCCAGCAGGGGTCCTACGAGCAGTACTTC
TRBJ2-1 | TRBD2 | TRBV7-2 | - | CASSVRLAARVEQFF | TGTGCCAGCAGCGTCCGACTAGCGGCCCGCGTTGAGCAGTTCTTC
TRBJ2-6 | - | TRBV4-2 | few | CASSQDGSGGLPGANVLTF | TGTGCCAGCAGCCAAGACGGGTCAGGAGGTTTACCCGGGGCCAACGTCCTGACTTTC
TRBJ1-2 | TRBD1 | TRBV29-1 | - | CSATDRSYGYTF | TGCAGCGCCACGGACAGGAGTTATGGCTACACCTTC
TRBJ1-2 | TRBD1 | TRBV2 | few | CASRESTGGYGYTF | TGTGCCAGCAGGGAATCCACAGGGGGCTATGGCTACACCTTC
TRBJ2-5 | - | TRBV24-1 | few | CATSDSGGRETQYF | TGTGCCACCAGTGATTCTGGGGGGAGGGAGACCCAGTACTTC
TRBJ2-1 | TRBD2 | TRBV4-1 | - | CASSQDLPRTSGRNYEQFF | TGCGCCAGCAGCCAAGATCTACCCAGGACTAGCGGGAGGAACTATGAGCAGTTCTTC